This T cell receptor (beta chain) derives from a study of blood T cell repertoires in COVID-19. Generated by immunoSEQ multiplex PCR, the TCRdb table keeps only in-frame clones and is missing some. The sample carries 100,000 to 150,000 clones, approximately 86% recorded once. The CDR3 has 14 amino acids. The V end was cut by 0 bases, the J end by 7 bases, with 13 bases between. Germline-derived CDR1 and CDR2 are SGHDT and YYEEEE. V is TRBV5-6 and J is TRBJ1-2; D not certain. This TCR derives from a woman in her forties or fifties who had recovered from COVID-19. Sample: PBMCs or T cells enriched from blood (not recorded which). The CDR3 DNA reads as TGTGCCAGCAGCTTGGCCAACGCCGAGCTTGGCTACACCTTC. Translated: CASSLANAELGYTF.